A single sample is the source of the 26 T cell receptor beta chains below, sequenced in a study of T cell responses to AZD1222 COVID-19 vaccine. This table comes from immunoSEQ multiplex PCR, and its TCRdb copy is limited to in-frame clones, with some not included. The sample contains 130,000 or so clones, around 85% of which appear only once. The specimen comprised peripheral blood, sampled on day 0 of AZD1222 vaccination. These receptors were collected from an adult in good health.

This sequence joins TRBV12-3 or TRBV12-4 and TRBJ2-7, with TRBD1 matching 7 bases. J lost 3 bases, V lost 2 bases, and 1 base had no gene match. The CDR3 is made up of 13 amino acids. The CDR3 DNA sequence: TGTGCCAGCAGTTTAAGGGACAGCTACGAGCAGTACTTC. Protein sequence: CASSLRDSYEQYF.

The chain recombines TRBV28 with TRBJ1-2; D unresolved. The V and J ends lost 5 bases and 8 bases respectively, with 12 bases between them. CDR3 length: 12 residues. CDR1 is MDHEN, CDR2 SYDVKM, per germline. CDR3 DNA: TGTGCCAGCAGTGGGTCGTTTTTAGGCTACACCTTC. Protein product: CASSGSFLGYTF.

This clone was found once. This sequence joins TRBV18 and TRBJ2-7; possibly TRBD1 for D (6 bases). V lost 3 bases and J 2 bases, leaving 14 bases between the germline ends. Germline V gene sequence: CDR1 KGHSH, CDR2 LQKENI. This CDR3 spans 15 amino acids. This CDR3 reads CASSPRQDLPYEQYF. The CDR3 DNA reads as TGTGCCAGCTCACCCCGACAGGATCTCCCCTACGAGCAGTACTTC.

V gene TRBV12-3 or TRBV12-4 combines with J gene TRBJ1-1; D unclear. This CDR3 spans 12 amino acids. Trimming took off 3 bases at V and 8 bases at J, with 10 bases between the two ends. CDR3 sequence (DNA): TGTGCCAGCAGTTTGGCTCGGTACGAAGCTTTCTTT. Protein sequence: CASSLARYEAFF.

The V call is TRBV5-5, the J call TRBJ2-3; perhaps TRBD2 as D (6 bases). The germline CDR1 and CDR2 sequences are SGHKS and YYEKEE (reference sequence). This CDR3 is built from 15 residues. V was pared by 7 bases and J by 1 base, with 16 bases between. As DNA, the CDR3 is TGTGCCAGCTCCACCCTCGGAGGGGGCACAGATACGCAGTATTTT. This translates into CASSTLGGGTDTQYF.

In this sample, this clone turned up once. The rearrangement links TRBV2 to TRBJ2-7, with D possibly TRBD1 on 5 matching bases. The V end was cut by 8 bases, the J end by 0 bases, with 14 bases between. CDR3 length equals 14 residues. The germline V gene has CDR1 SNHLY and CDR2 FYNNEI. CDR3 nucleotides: TGTGCCAGCCTAGTCGACAGTCGCTCCTACGAGCAGTACTTC. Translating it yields CASLVDSRSYEQYF.

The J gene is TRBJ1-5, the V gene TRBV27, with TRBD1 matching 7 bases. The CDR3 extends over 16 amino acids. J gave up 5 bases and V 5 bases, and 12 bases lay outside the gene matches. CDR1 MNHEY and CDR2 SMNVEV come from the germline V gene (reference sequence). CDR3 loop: CASSPAPARGYQPQHF. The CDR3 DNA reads TGTGCCAGCAGTCCCGCCCCGGCCAGGGGGTATCAGCCCCAGCATTTT.

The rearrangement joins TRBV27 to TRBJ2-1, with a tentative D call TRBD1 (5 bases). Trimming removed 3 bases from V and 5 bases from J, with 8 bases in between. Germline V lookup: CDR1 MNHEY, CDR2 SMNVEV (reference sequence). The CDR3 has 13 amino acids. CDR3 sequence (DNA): TGTGCCAGCAGTTTTAGCAGGGACAATGAGCAGTTCTTC. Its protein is CASSFSRDNEQFF.

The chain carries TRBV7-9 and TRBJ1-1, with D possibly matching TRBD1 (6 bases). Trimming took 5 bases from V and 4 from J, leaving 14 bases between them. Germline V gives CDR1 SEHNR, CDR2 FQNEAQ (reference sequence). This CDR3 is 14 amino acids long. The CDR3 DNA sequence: TGTGCCAGCAGCCAACTGGGGGCGGCCACTGAAGCTTTCTTT. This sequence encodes CASSQLGAATEAFF.

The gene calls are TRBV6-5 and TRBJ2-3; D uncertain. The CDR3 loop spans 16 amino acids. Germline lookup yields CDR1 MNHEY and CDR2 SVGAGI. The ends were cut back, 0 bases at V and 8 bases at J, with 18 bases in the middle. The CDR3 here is CASSYSQSPYPRTQYF. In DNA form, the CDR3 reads TGTGCCAGCAGTTACTCTCAGAGTCCATATCCGCGTACGCAGTATTTT.

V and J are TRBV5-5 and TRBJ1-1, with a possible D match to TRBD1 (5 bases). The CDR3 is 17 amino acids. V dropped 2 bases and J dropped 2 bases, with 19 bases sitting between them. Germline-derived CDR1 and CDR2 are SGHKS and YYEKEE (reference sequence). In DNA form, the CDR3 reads TGTGCCAGCAGCTTCCTAGCGGGGGGAGGGAGAAACACTGAAGCTTTCTTT. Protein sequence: CASSFLAGGGRNTEAFF. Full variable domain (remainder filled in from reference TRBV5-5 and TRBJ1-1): DAGVTQSPTHLIKTRGQQVTLRCSPISGHKSVSWYQQVLGQGPQFIFQYYEKEERGRGNFPDRFSARQFPNYSSELNVNALLLGDSALYLCASSFLAGGGRNTEAFFGQGTRLTVV.

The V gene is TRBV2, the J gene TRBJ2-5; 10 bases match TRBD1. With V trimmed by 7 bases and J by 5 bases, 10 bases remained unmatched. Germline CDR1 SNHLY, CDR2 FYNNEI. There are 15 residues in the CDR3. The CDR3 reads CASKGDRGPHETQYF. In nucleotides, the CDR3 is TGTGCCAGCAAAGGAGACAGGGGGCCCCACGAGACCCAGTACTTC.

CDR3 in amino acids: CASSQDEGVGQPQHF. CDR3 nucleotides: TGCGCCAGCAGCCAAGATGAGGGTGTTGGACAGCCCCAGCATTTT. This chain uses TRBV4-3 with TRBJ1-5; no reliable D call. This CDR3 has 15 amino acids. The V gene's germline CDR1 is LGHNA and CDR2 YSLEER. V was trimmed by 0 bases and J by 7 bases, leaving 13 bases between them.

CDR3 nucleotide sequence: TGTGCCAGCAGCCGCTACTCCGGGGAGCTGTTTTTT. It specifies CASSRYSGELFF. The chain combines TRBV9 with TRBJ2-2; D is undetermined. The CDR3 consists of 12 residues. The V gene lost 4 bases and the J gene lost 6 bases, with 7 bases spanning the gap. Germline CDR1 is SGDLS and CDR2 is YYNGEE.

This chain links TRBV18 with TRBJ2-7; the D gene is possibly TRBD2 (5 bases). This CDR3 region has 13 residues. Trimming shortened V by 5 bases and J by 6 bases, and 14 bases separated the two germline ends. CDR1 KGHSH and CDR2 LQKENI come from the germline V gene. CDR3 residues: CASSAYLASEQYF. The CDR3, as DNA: TGTGCCAGCTCAGCATACCTAGCCTCCGAGCAGTACTTC.

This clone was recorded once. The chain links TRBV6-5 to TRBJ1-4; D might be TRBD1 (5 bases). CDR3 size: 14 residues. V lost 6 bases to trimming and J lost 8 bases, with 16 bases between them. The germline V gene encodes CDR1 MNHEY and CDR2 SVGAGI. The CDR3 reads CASRSIGRGEKLFF. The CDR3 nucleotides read TGTGCCAGCAGATCAATCGGGCGGGGGGAAAAACTGTTTTTT.

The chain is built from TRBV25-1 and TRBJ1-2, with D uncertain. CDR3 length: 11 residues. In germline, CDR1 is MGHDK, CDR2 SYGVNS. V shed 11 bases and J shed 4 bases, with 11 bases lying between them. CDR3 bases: TGTGCCTCCGGGGAGGCCTATGGCTACACCTTC. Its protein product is CASGEAYGYTF.

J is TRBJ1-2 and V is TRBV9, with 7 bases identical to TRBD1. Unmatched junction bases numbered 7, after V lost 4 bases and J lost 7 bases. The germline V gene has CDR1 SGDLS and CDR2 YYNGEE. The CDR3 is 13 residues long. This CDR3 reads CASSSTGVGGYTF. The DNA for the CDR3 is TGTGCCAGCAGCTCTACAGGGGTGGGTGGCTACACCTTC.

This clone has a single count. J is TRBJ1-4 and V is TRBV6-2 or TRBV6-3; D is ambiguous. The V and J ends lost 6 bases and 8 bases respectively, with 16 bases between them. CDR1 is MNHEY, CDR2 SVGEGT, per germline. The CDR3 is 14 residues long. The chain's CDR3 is CASSEQRREEKLFF. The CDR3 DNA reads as TGTGCCAGCAGCGAACAGCGGAGGGAGGAAAAACTGTTTTTT.

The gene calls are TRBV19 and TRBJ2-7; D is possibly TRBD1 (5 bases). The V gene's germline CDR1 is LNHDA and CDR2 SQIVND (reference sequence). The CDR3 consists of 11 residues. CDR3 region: CGRRPGFEQYF. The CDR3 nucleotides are TGTGGCAGACGACCAGGGTTTGAGCAGTACTTC.

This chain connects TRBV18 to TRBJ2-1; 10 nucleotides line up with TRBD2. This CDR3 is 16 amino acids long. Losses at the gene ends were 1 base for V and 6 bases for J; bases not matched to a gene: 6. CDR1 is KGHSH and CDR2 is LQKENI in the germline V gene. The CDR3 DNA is TGTGCCAGCTCACCACTCAGCGGGGGGGCGGCCAATGAGCAGTTCTTC. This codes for CASSPLSGGAANEQFF.

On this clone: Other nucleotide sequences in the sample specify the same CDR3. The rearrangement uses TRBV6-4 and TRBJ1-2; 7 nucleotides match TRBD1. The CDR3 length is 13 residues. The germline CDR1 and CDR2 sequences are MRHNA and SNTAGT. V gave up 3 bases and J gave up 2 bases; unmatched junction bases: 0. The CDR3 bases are TGTGCCAGCAGTGAGACAGGGAACTATGGCTACACCTTC. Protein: CASSETGNYGYTF.

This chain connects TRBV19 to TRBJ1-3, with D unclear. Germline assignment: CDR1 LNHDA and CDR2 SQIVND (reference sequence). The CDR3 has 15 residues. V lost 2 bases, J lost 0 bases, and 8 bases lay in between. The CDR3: CASSIQAHSGNTIYF. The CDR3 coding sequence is TGTGCCAGTAGTATACAGGCGCACTCTGGAAACACCATATATTTT.

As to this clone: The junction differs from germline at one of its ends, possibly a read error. The DNA for the CDR3 is TGTGCCAGCAGCCAGACGGGACAGGGGAACTCTGAAGCTTTCTTT. It specifies CASSQTGQGNSEAFF. The chain carries TRBV6-5 and TRBJ1-1; 10 bases match TRBD1. This CDR3 is built from 15 residues. Germline CDR1 and CDR2: MNHEY and SVGAGI.

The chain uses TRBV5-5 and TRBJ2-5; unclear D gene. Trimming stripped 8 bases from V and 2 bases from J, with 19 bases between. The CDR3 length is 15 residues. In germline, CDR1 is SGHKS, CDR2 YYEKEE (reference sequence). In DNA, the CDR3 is TGTGCCAGTGGAAGAAGTGGGAACCTTCAAGAGACCCAGTACTTC. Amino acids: CASGRSGNLQETQYF.

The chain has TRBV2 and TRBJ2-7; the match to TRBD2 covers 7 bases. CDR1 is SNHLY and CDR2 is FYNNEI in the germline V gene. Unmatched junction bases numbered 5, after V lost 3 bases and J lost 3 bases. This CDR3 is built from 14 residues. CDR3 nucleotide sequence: TGTGCCAGCAGTGACGGTCTAGCGGACTACGAGCAGTACTTC. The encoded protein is CASSDGLADYEQYF.